This T cell receptor (beta chain) was recorded in a study of PD-L1 blockade in urothelial cancer. Across the whole study: Males with urothelial cancer arising in the bladder constituted about nine tenths of the roughly 29 patients.

Each PCR had synthetic TCR analog templates added to it as a spike-in. Quantitative assessment of FFPE tumor DNA relied upon amplified housekeeping genes. The protocol was immunoSEQ multiplex PCR, while the TCRdb copy is restricted to in-frame clones and leaves out a portion. Found here are about 35,000 clones, around 34% of them singletons; the top ten hold more than 8.5%. Locally advanced or metastatic urothelial carcinoma was diagnosed in the patients. The germline CDR1 and CDR2 sequences are SGHAT and FQDESV (reference sequence). This CDR3 has 15 residues. V lost 5 bases, J lost 7 bases, and 18 bases lay in between.

Sample: tumor tissue, taken before atezolizumab (anti-PD-L1) treatment. This sequence originates from a man in his 60s with urothelial cancer. The chain recombines TRBV11-1 with TRBJ2-1; weak D call: TRBD2 (6 bases). The CDR3: CASSPDPGGSNEQFF. The DNA for the CDR3 is TGTGCCAGCAGCCCCGACCCCGGGGGTTCAAATGAGCAGTTCTTC.